The sequence of this T cell receptor (beta chain) was determined in a study of blood T cell repertoires in COVID-19. Under the authors' procedure: Amplification of reference gene primers provided the estimated nucleated cell counts. Generated by immunoSEQ multiplex PCR, the TCRdb table keeps only in-frame clones and is missing some. V, J and clone size derive from that table, while D and trimming were established from the DNA sequence. In the table there are tens of thousands of clones, approximately 80% of which are singletons. This receptor was identified in a man aged 55 to 70 in a cohort sampled during active COVID-19. Sequencing was done on a sample of peripheral blood.

CDR3 coding DNA: TGTGCCAGCAGCTTAGGACTGGCCCAGCCCCAGCATTTT. As protein: CASSLGLAQPQHF. The chain joins TRBV7-8 to TRBJ1-5; D is unclear. Germline CDR1 reads SGHVS; CDR2 reads FQNEAQ. The CDR3 is made up of 13 amino acids. V was clipped by 1 base and J by 7 bases, with 8 bases between them.